The clone carrying this TCR beta chain was counted only a few times. Exclusion covered patients with other autoimmune diseases or uncontrolled infections (as well as pregnancy or lactation). The PBMCs had their origin in more than 9.5 ml of fresh peripheral blood. With V trimmed by 5 bases and J by 0 bases, 4 bases remained unmatched. The CDR3 extends over 15 amino acids. Amplification targeted the TCR beta CDR3 regions, with RNA transcripts as the source material. A first-round RT-PCR used HTBI primers, followed by a second-round multiplex PCR. TCRdb ran MiXCR on the multiplex PCR reads and lists one entry per CDR3 protein. This table holds about 640,000 distinct CDR3 sequences, just over 40% found once. The entry originates in a study of Graves' ophthalmopathy and Graves' hyperthyroidism.

Specimen: peripheral blood. V is TRBV12-3 or TRBV12-4 and J is TRBJ1-3; 7 positions agree with TRBD1. This receptor was identified in an adult man with Graves' ophthalmopathy. DNA for the CDR3: TGTGCCAGCAGTAGGGGGCGAGACTCTGGAAACACCATATATTTT. This gives the protein CASSRGRDSGNTIYF.